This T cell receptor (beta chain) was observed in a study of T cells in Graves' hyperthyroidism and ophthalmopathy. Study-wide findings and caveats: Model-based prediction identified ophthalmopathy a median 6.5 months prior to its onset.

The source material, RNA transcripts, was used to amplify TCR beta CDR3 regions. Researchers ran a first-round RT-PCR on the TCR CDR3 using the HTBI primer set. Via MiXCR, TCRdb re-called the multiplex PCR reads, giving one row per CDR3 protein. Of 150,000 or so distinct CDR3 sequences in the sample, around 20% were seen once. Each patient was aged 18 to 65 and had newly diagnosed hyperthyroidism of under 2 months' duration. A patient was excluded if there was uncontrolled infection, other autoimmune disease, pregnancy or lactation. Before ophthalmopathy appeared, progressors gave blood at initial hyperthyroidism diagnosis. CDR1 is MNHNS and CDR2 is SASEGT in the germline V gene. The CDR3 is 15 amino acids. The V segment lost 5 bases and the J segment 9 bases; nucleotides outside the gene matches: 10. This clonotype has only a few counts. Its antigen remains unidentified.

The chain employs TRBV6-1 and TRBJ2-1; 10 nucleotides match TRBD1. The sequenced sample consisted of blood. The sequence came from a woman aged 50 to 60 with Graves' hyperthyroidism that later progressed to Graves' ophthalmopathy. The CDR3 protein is CASSPGTGEFSEQFF. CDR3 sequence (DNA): TGTGCCAGCAGTCCCGGGACAGGGGAGTTTAGTGAGCAGTTCTTC.